This TCR beta chain was sequenced in a study of breast tumors, draining lymph nodes, adjacent tissues. Regarding this clonotype: Its specificity is not known. Relative to the germline gene, one junction end is altered; a read error may explain this.

Germline V gives CDR1 SGHTS, CDR2 YDEGEE. The CDR3 is 18 amino acids. Overall study results and limits: Compared with lymph nodes, tumors were less diverse; compared with nontumor tissue, more. Findings are consistent with lymph node origin and intratumoral expansion of most tumor T cells. Data only fit, rather than demonstrated, lymph node origin of most tumor T cells. Compared with basal-like, luminal-like tumors shared significantly more repertoire with nontumor tissue.

Samples came from axillary lymph nodes draining the breast cancer. TCRdb reanalysed the multiplex PCR reads using MiXCR and keeps one entry per CDR3 protein. The data hold 200,000 to 300,000 distinct CDR3 sequences, with more than 30% observed a single time. The specimen sequenced was axillary lymph node tissue. The receptor's source is a female donor with breast cancer. Some clones in this sample may be carry-over from other donors' samples. V usage is TRBV5-8 and J usage is TRBJ2-3; TRBD2 matches at 9 bases. DNA of the CDR3: TGTGCCAGCAGCCTACCCTCTTCAGCGGGAGGTACCACATATACGCAGTATTTT. Residues: CASSLPSSAGGTTYTQYF.